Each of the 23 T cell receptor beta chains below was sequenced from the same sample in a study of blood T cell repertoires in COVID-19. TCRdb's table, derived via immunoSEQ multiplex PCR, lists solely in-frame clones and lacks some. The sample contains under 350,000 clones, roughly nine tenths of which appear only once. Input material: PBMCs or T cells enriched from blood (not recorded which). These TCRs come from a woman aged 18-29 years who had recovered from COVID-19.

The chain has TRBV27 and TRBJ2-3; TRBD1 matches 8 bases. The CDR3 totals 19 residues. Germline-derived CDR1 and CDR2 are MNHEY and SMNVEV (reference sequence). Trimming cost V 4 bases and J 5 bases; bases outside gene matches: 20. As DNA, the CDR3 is TGTGCCAGCAGTTCAGATCAGGGGGCGAATAAGCTGTCGAGAGATACGCAGTATTTT. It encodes CASSSDQGANKLSRDTQYF.

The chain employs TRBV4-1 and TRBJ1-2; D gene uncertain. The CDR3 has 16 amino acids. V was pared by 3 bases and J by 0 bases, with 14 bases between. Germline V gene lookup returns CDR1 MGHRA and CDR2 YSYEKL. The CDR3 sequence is CASSQPSSQANYGYTF. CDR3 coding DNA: TGCGCCAGCAGCCAGCCCTCCTCCCAGGCTAACTATGGCTACACCTTC.

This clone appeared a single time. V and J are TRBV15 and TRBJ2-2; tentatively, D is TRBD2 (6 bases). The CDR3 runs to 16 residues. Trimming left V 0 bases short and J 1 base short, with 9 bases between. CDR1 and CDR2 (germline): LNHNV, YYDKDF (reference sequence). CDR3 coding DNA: TGTGCCACCAGCAGAGATTTGGAGGGGAACACCGGGGAGCTGTTTTTT. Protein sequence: CATSRDLEGNTGELFF.

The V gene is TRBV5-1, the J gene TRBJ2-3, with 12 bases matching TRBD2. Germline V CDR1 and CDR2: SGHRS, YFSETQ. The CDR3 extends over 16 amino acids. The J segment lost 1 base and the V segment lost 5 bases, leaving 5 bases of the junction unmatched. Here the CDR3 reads CASSSSGRVGTDTQYF. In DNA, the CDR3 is TGCGCCAGCAGTTCTAGCGGGAGGGTCGGCACAGATACGCAGTATTTT.

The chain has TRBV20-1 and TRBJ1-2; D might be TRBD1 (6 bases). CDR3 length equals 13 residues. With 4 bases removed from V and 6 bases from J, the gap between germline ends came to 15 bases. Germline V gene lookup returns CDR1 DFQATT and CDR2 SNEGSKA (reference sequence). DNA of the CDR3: TGCAGTGCTACTGACAGGCCCTATGATGGCTACACCTTC. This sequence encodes CSATDRPYDGYTF.

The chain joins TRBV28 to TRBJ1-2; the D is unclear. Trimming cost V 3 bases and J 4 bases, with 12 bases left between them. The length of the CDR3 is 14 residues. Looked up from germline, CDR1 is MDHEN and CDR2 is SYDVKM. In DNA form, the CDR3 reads TGTGCCAGCAGTTTGGGGAGGGCGAGCTATGGCTACACCTTC. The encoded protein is CASSLGRASYGYTF.

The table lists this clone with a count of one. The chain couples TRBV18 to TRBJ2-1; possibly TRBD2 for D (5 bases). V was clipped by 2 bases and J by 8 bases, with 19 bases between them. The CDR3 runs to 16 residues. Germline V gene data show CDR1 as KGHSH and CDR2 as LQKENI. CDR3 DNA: TGTGCCAGCTCACCATTGCCGGGAACGAGAGTTCATGAGCAGTTCTTC. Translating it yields CASSPLPGTRVHEQFF. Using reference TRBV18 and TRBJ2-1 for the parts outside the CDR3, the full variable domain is NAGVMQNPRHLVRRRGQEARLRCSPMKGHSHVYWYRQLPEEGLKFMVYLQKENIIDESGMPKERFSAEFPKEGPSILRIQQVVRGDSAAYFCASSPLPGTRVHEQFFGPGTRLTVL.

Here the CDR3 reads CASSASGVPNTEAFF. CDR3 nucleotide sequence: TGTGCCAGCAGTGCTTCCGGGGTCCCGAACACTGAAGCTTTCTTT. This rearrangement joins TRBV2 to TRBJ1-1; D ambiguous. Germline V CDR1 and CDR2: SNHLY, FYNNEI. CDR3 length equals 15 residues. V was shortened by 4 bases and J by 1 base, with 13 bases between the two germline ends.

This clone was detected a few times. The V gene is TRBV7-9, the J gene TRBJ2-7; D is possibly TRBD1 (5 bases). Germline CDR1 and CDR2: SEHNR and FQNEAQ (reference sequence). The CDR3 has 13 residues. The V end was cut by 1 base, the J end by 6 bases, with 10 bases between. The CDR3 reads CASSLDGQSEQYF. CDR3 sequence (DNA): TGTGCCAGCAGCTTAGACGGACAATCCGAGCAGTACTTC. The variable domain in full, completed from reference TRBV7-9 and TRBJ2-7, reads DTGVSQNPRHKITKRGQNVTFRCDPISEHNRLYWYRQTLGQGPEFLTYFQNEAQLEKSRLLSDRFSAERPKGSFSTLEIQRTEQGDSAMYLCASSLDGQSEQYFGPGTRLTVT.

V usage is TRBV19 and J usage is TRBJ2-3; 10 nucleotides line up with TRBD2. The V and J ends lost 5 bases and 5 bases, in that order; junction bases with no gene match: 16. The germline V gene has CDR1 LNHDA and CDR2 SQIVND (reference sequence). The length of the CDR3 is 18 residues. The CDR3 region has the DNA TGTGCCAGTAGTCCCCCCAGCGGGAGGGCCCCATGGGTAGATACGCAGTATTTT. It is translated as CASSPPSGRAPWVDTQYF.

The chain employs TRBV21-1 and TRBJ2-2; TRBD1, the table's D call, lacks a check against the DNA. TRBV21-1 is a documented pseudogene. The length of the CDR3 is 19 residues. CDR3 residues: CASSKGGGDRGHNTGELFF. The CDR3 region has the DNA TGTGCCAGCAGCAAAGGTGGGGGTGACAGGGGGCATAACACCGGGGAGCTGTTTTTT.

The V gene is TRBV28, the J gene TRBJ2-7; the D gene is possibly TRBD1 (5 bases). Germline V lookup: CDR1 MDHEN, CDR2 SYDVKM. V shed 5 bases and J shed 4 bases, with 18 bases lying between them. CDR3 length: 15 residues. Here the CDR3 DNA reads TGTGCCAGCAGTCCACCGGTGGGGCCGCTTTACGAGCAGTACTTC. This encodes CASSPPVGPLYEQYF.

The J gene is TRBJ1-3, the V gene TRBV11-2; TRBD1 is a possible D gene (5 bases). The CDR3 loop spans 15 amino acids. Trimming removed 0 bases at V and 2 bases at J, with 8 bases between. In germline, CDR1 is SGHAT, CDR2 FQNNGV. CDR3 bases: TGTGCCAGCAGCTTAGATTGGGGGGCTGGAAACACCATATATTTT. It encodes CASSLDWGAGNTIYF.

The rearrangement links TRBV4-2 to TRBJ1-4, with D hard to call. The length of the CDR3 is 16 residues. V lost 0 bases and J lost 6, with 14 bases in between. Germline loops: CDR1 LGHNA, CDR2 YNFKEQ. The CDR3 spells CASSQEWAVDYEKLFF. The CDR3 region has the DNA TGTGCCAGCAGCCAAGAATGGGCGGTGGACTATGAAAAACTGTTTTTT.

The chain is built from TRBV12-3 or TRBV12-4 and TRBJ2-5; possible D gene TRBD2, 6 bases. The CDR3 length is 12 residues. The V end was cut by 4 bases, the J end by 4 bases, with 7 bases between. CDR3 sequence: CASSWGLETQYF. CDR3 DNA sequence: TGTGCCAGCAGTTGGGGACTAGAGACCCAGTACTTC.

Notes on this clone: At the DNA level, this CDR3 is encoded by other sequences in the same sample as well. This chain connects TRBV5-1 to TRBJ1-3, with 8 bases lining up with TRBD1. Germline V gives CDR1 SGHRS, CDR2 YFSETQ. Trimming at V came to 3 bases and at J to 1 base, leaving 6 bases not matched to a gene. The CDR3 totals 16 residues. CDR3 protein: CASSSAGTGSGNTIYF. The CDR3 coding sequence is TGCGCCAGCAGCTCTGCCGGGACAGGATCTGGAAACACCATATATTTT.

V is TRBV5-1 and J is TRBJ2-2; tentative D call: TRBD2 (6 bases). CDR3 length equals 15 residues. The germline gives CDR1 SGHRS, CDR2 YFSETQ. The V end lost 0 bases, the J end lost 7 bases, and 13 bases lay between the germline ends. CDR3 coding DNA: TGCGCCAGCAGCTTGGACCAGGGACTCATCGGGGAGCTGTTTTTT. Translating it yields CASSLDQGLIGELFF.

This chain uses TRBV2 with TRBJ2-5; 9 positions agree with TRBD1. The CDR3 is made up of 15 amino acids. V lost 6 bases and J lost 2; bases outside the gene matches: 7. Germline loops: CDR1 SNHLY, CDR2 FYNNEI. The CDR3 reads CASSPGGQGQETQYF. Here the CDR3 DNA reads TGTGCCAGCAGCCCTGGGGGACAGGGACAAGAGACCCAGTACTTC.

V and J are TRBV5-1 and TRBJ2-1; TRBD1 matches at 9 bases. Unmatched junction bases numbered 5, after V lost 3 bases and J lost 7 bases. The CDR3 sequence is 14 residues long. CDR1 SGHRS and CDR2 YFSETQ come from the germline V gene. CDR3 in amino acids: CASSSGQGRNEQFF. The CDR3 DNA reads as TGCGCCAGCAGCTCGGGACAGGGCAGGAATGAGCAGTTCTTC.

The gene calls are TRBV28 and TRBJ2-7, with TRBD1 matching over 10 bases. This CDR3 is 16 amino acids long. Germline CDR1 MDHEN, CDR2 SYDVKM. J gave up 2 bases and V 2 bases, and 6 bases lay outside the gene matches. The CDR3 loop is CASSLRPGQGPYEQYF. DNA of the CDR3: TGTGCCAGCAGTTTACGACCGGGACAGGGGCCCTACGAGCAGTACTTC.

CDR3 DNA: TGTGCCACTACTACTAGCGGGAGGGGCAATGAGCAGTTCTTC. Translated: CATTTSGRGNEQFF. This chain uses TRBV15 with TRBJ2-1; 13 bases are a match to TRBD2. The CDR3 length is 14 residues. V shed 9 bases and J 6 bases; nucleotides not matched to a gene: 5. From germline, CDR1 is LNHNV and CDR2 YYDKDF (reference sequence).

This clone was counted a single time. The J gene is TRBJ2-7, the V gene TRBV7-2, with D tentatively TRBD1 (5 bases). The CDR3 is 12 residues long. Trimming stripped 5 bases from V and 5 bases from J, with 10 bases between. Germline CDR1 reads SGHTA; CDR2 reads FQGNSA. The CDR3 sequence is CASSQDSNEQYF. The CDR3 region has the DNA TGTGCCAGCAGCCAAGACAGCAACGAGCAGTACTTC.

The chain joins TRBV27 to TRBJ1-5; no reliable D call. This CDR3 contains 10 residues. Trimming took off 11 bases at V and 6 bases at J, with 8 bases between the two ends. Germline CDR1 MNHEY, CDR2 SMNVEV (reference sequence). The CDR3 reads CAVGSQPQHF. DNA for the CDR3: TGTGCCGTCGGTAGTCAGCCCCAGCATTTT.